One and the same sample provided the 14 T cell receptor beta chains below, sequenced in a study of T cells in Graves' hyperthyroidism and ophthalmopathy. There were TCR beta CDR3 regions amplified from RNA transcripts. The primer set for the first-round RT-PCR of the TCR CDR3 was HTBI. Via MiXCR, TCRdb re-called the multiplex PCR reads, giving one row per CDR3 protein. The table has approximately 530,000 distinct CDR3 sequences, 16% seen once. Sequenced: blood. The receptors derive from a woman younger than 30 with Graves' hyperthyroidism.

This rearrangement joins TRBV19 to TRBJ2-3; TRBD2 is a possible D gene (6 bases). CDR1 and CDR2 from the germline V gene are LNHDA and SQIVND (reference sequence). Deletions cut 4 bases from V and 4 bases from J, with 15 bases between. This CDR3 region has 15 residues. In nucleotides, the CDR3 is TGTGCCAGTAGTAGGAGAGGCCCGGGGGCAGATACGCAGTATTTT. Translating gives CASSRRGPGADTQYF. Based on the CDR3 plus reference TRBV19 and TRBJ2-3, the full variable domain is DGGITQSPKYLFRKEGQNVTLSCEQNLNHDAMYWYRQDPGQGLRLIYYSQIVNDFQKGDIAEGYSVSREKKESFPLTVTSAQKNPTAFYLCASSRRGPGADTQYFGPGTRLTVL.

This clonotype was detected ten times or more. This chain connects TRBV20-1 to TRBJ2-1; 13 bases fit TRBD2. Trimming at V came to 6 bases and at J to 2 bases, leaving 19 bases not matched to a gene. Per germline, CDR1 DFQATT and CDR2 SNEGSKA (reference sequence). The CDR3 runs to 20 residues. The CDR3 bases are TGCAGTGCGCCCGACTCGAGGACTAGCGGGGGCCCTTTCACCTACAATGAGCAGTTCTTC. It specifies CSAPDSRTSGGPFTYNEQFF.

This clonotype was detected ten times or more. CDR3 nucleotide sequence: TGTGCCAGCAGCTTAGGAGAGCGGTACGAGCAGTACTTC. Translated, it gives CASSLGERYEQYF. The rearrangement joins TRBV7-8 to TRBJ2-7, with a possible D match to TRBD2 (5 bases). The CDR3 consists of 13 residues. Germline V gene data show CDR1 as SGHVS and CDR2 as FQNEAQ. The V end lost 1 base, the J end lost 4 bases, and 8 bases lay between the germline ends.

With regard to this clonotype: A read error is the likely source, as a far larger clone sits one nucleotide away. CDR3 in DNA: TGTGCCAGCAGTTTGGGAGGGGCTGTAGCTTTCTTT. The encoded protein is CASSLGGAVAFF. J is TRBJ1-1 and V is TRBV12-3 or TRBV12-4; D possibly corresponds to TRBD1 (5 bases). V was pared by 3 bases and J by 10 bases, with 12 bases between. The CDR3 covers 12 residues.

This clonotype was seen only a few times. The chain combines TRBV6-5 with TRBJ2-2; D ambiguous. V was pared by 2 bases and J by 1 base, with 8 bases between. The CDR3 is 15 residues long. The germline V gene has CDR1 MNHEY and CDR2 SVGAGI. The DNA for the CDR3 is TGTGCCAGCAGTTACGACCACAGGAACACCGGGGAGCTGTTTTTT. This gives the protein CASSYDHRNTGELFF.

This clonotype was seen repeatedly, ten times or more. V gene TRBV2 combines with J gene TRBJ1-4; D not certain. Looked up from germline, CDR1 is SNHLY and CDR2 is FYNNEI. The V gene lost 4 bases and the J gene lost 3 bases, with 12 bases spanning the gap. The CDR3 has 15 residues. CDR3 sequence reads: CASSGWTEANEKLFF. The CDR3 DNA reads TGTGCCAGCAGTGGCTGGACGGAGGCTAATGAAAAACTGTTTTTT.

Comments on this clonotype: A much larger clone sits a single nucleotide away, making a read error possible. The chain combines TRBV3-1 with TRBJ2-5, with TRBD2 matching 13 bases. The CDR3 totals 15 residues. The V gene's germline CDR1 is LGHDT and CDR2 YNNKEL (reference sequence). V shed 8 bases and J 5 bases; nucleotides not matched to a gene: 8. The CDR3 DNA sequence: TGTGCCAGCGGCCTCGGGACTAGCGGGGCGGAGACCCAGTACTTC. Protein: CASGLGTSGAETQYF.

This clonotype has ten or more counts. The rearrangement joins TRBV10-3 to TRBJ2-3, with 8 bases that match TRBD2. The CDR3 contains 18 residues. From germline, CDR1 is ENHRY and CDR2 SYGVKD. The ends lost 2 bases at V and 4 bases at J; junction bases unmatched: 14. The chain's CDR3 is CAISEPGVRGGSADTQYF. CDR3 sequence (DNA): TGTGCCATCAGTGAGCCCGGTGTACGGGGGGGCTCGGCAGATACGCAGTATTTT.

This sequence joins TRBV10-3 and TRBJ2-3; 14 bases are shared with TRBD2. This CDR3 has 18 amino acids. In germline, CDR1 is ENHRY, CDR2 SYGVKD. J was trimmed by 4 bases and V by 10 bases; bases with no gene match: 16. In DNA form, the CDR3 reads TGTGCCACCCGTTTGGCCCCAAGACTAGCGGGGGGGCCAGATACGCAGTATTTT. Translated, it gives CATRLAPRLAGGPDTQYF.

This clonotype was counted at least ten times. V gene TRBV24-1 combines with J gene TRBJ2-2, with TRBD2 as a possible D gene (5 bases). V was shortened by 7 bases and J by 5 bases, with 13 bases between the two germline ends. This CDR3 is 14 amino acids long. Per germline, CDR1 KGHDR and CDR2 SFDVKD. CDR3 DNA sequence: TGTGCCACCAGGGGGAACCGAGGGACCGGGGAGCTGTTTTTT. Translation gives CATRGNRGTGELFF.

This chain links TRBV12-3 or TRBV12-4 with TRBJ2-4; no clear D gene. CDR3 length: 15 residues. V gave up 3 bases and J gave up 0 bases, with 9 bases separating them. Here the CDR3 DNA reads TGTGCCAGCAGTTTGTCCAGGTTAGCCAAAAACATTCAGTACTTC. Translating gives CASSLSRLAKNIQYF.

This clonotype has ten or more counts. J is TRBJ1-1 and V is TRBV5-1; D not certain. Germline CDR1 is SGHRS and CDR2 is YFSETQ. The CDR3 loop spans 15 amino acids. V was cut by 4 bases and J by 0 bases, with 13 bases left in between. Here the CDR3 DNA reads TGCGCCAGCAGCCGGGCCGTGAACATGAACACTGAAGCTTTCTTT. It codes for CASSRAVNMNTEAFF.

This clonotype was counted only a few times. The chain's CDR3 is CASSFGPHEQYF. CDR3 nucleotides: TGTGCCAGCAGTTTCGGACCCCACGAGCAGTACTTC. V usage is TRBV12-3 or TRBV12-4 and J usage is TRBJ2-7; D not resolved. The CDR3 covers 12 residues. The V end lost 3 bases, the J end lost 5 bases, and 8 bases lay between the germline ends.

V is TRBV20-1 and J is TRBJ2-1, with TRBD2 matching 7 bases. Trimming at V came to 5 bases and at J to 5 bases, leaving 9 bases not matched to a gene. CDR1 is DFQATT, CDR2 SNEGSKA, per germline (reference sequence). The CDR3 extends over 14 amino acids. CDR3 sequence: CSARAGRGDNEQFF. DNA for the CDR3: TGCAGTGCTCGAGCGGGAAGGGGCGACAATGAGCAGTTCTTC.